The sequence of this T cell receptor beta chain was determined in a study of shared clonotypes between healthy human individuals. Trimming took off 4 bases at V and 4 bases at J, with 9 bases between the two ends. From germline, CDR1 is SGHDT and CDR2 YYEEEE. The CDR3 consists of 13 residues. Each donor was a Caucasian adult residing in Nashville, Tennessee. Some clones are missing from TCRdb's copy, which holds only in-frame ones; the method was immunoSEQ multiplex PCR. This table holds millions of clones, roughly 94% found once. The chain uses TRBV5-6 and TRBJ1-5; maybe TRBD1 (6 bases). What was sequenced was naive CD4+ T cells sorted from blood. Subset meaning: CD45RA+ positively selected. This receptor was obtained from a man aged 18 to 29 in good health. This chain's CDR3 is CASSKTGNQPQHF. The CDR3 nucleotides read TGTGCCAGCAGCAAGACAGGTAATCAGCCCCAGCATTTT.